This TCR beta chain appears in the sequencing data of a study of blood T cells in healthy people across ages. PCR was performed a second time for about 7 to 11 cycles using a sample-barcoded 5' primer and a J-beta primer mix. TCRdb reprocessed the 5' RACE reads via MiXCR and lists one record per CDR3 protein. The data show some 1.4 million distinct CDR3 sequences, about 40% seen once. CDR1 SGDLS and CDR2 YYNGEE come from the germline V gene. The CDR3 covers 15 residues. Trimming removed 0 bases at V and 2 bases at J, with 12 bases between. This sequence joins TRBV9 and TRBJ2-7, with a weak D call TRBD1 (5 bases). The sample comprised blood. The origin of this receptor is a woman between 18 and 29 years old in good health. The CDR3 nucleotides are TGTGCCAGCAGCGTAGAGGCAGGGCCGACCTACGAGCAGTACTTC. Encoded protein: CASSVEAGPTYEQYF.